This T cell receptor beta chain was profiled in a study of T cell clonality in common variable immunodeficiency (dated by TCRdb to the mid-2010s). Most CVID patients and most healthy controls were of Caucasian heritage. Heparinized peripheral whole blood samples of about 5 to 8 ml were collected from each donor. Genomic DNA from adults with common variable immune deficiency (CVID) and from healthy adult controls was used for sequencing of TCRbeta CDR3 repertoires. A total of about 22 healthy adult volunteers (about twelve female and ten or so male; age range about 20 to 70 years, mean age 34) were included in the control group. To isolate peripheral blood mononuclear cells, diluted blood was subjected to density centrifugation over Hypaque 1077 or Ficoll-Paque. Unsorted mononuclear cells served as the source of genomic DNA, which was extracted either by Qiagen column purification or by a centrifugation-based method.

As concerns this clone: Its antigen is not yet known. The read halts 3 residues ahead of the CDR3 end, with the missing end drawn from the germline J gene.

CDR1 and CDR2, per the germline V gene, are MNHEY and SVGEGT. The CDR3, cysteine through phenylalanine, is 15 amino acids long. The DNA shown is the part of the CDR3 that was read: 36 bases, in frame from base 1. Compared with germline, V lacks 8 bases and J lacks 4 bases; bases without a gene match: 14. For sequencing, equivalent amounts of genomic DNA were input from CVID and control samples. For every sample, a 60 bp segment covering the rearranged TCRbeta CDR3 region was amplified and then sequenced. TCRbeta amplification used the immunoSEQ assay, a bias-corrected multiplex PCR with high-throughput sequencing. In the original analysis: Each unique nucleotide sequence was treated as a clone and annotated with V, D and J genes, copy number and frequency. Sequences were labeled productive if in frame, and non-productive if out of frame or containing stop codons. As previously described, clonality was calculated on the basis of Shannon's entropy. The predicted amino acid sequences of productive clones were used to derive mean CDR3 Kyte-Doolittle hydropathy. Hierarchical clustering of scaled V gene usage was performed with the R hclust function using Manhattan distance and complete linkage. Sharing of clones by CDR3 amino acid sequence was evaluated by resampling 12 repertoires per group over 100 rounds. The repertoires were screened for some 69 published EBV-specific TCRbeta sequences and approximately 230 published CMV-specific TCRbeta sequences. A couple of CVID samples yielding fewer than 10,000 sequences were excluded from analysis, leaving fewer than 50 CVID repertoires. The table comes from immuneACCESS by way of TCRdb, which keeps in-frame sequences with V and J called. Part of the clones is missing from these tables; in studies checked, under half for an unresolved V gene and the rest for unknown reasons. V, J and clone size derive from that table, while D and trimming were established from the DNA sequence. This sample is represented by 80,000 or so clones, with no singletons among them. Of the sample, around 0.82% falls within the top ten clones.

On the study overall, not on this receptor specifically: CVID TCRbeta sequences were reported to have fewer deletions and N-nucleotide insertions and to lack highly modified clones with 13 or more V deletions. TCRbeta clonality was higher in CVID subjects than in healthy controls (t-test p = 0.018), and the increase was most characteristic of about a third of subjects. It was noted by the authors that sequencing of the repertoires of T cell subpopulations would be needed to clarify the cause of the increased clonality in CVID. Patient heterogeneity within the CVID cohort put limits on correlating repertoire features with clinical complications. CVID subjects shared fewer TCRbeta clones with each other than healthy controls did (p < 0.0001). Even though DNA input was equal, the average per sample came to about 81,820 unique sequences for controls compared with around 32,000 for CVID samples.

The rearranged segments are TRBV6-2 or TRBV6-3 and TRBJ2-7; TRBD1 agrees with 7 junctional bases. Input material: peripheral blood mononuclear cells. This TCR derives from a person aged 18 to 75 in good health. The CDR3 region: CASFARDRTAYEQYF. Incomplete CDR3 DNA: TGTGCCAGCTTTGCTCGGGACAGAACAGCGTACGAG.